The rows below give T cell receptor beta chains drawn from one sample of a study of T cell changes during pregnancy in multiple sclerosis. Using immunoSEQ multiplex PCR, the repertoire was profiled, and TCRdb retains in-frame clones only, with some absent. This sample has some 100,000 clones, with 90% to 95% found just once. This specimen consisted of peripheral blood, obtained in the second trimester of pregnancy. These TCRs come from a female donor with multiple sclerosis, enrolled in a pregnancy study. CDR3s include the opening cysteine and the closing phenylalanine or tryptophan. D genes are given only for firm matches. Size is omitted from some rows. Given values are once, few, many or a class for expanded clones.

>TRBV5-6|-|TRBD1|16|TRBJ2-2
CASSWGTGENTGELFF
TGTGCCAGCAGCTGGGGGACAGGAGAGAACACCGGGGAGCTGTTTTTT
>TRBV2|-|-|13|TRBJ1-1
CASSEARQSEAFF
TGTGCCAGCAGTGAAGCGCGACAGAGTGAAGCTTTCTTT
>TRBV7-6|-|-|14|TRBJ1-1
CASSLAGGNTEAFF
TGTGCCAGCAGCTTAGCCGGCGGGAACACTGAAGCTTTCTTT
>TRBV11-2|-|TRBD2|14|TRBJ2-7
CASSLDRATSVQYF
TGTGCCAGCAGCTTAGATCGGGCGACTAGCGTGCAGTACTTC
>TRBV7-9|-|TRBD1|16|TRBJ2-3
CASQGSGQASTDTQYF
TGTGCCAGCCAAGGTTCCGGACAGGCTAGCACAGATACGCAGTATTTT
>TRBV4-1|-|-|13|TRBJ2-3
CASSQLMVDTQYF
TGCGCCAGCAGCCAGCTAATGGTGGATACGCAGTATTTT
>TRBV27|-|-|15|TRBJ2-1
CASSWRGGPYNEQFF
TGTGCCAGCAGTTGGAGGGGGGGACCCTACAATGAGCAGTTCTTC
>TRBV9|-|TRBD1|17|TRBJ2-1
CASSVGFGTGLRNEQFF
TGTGCCAGCAGCGTAGGATTTGGGACAGGTCTGAGGAATGAGCAGTTCTTC
>TRBV5-1|-|-|14|TRBJ2-7
CASSFRGSLYEQYF
TGCGCCAGCAGCTTCAGGGGTTCCCTCTACGAGCAGTACTTC
>TRBV6-1|-|TRBD2|17|TRBJ2-3
CASSEAGASGSTDTQYF
TGTGCCAGCAGTGAAGCAGGGGCTAGCGGGAGTACAGATACGCAGTATTTT
>TRBV7-3|-|-|14|TRBJ2-3
CASSLTAITDTQYF
TGTGCCAGCAGCTTAACGGCCATAACGGATACGCAGTATTTT
>TRBV2|few|-|13|TRBJ2-1
CASGSSSYNEQFF
TGTGCCAGCGGGAGTAGCTCCTACAATGAGCAGTTCTTC
>TRBV7-9|-|TRBD1|15|TRBJ1-6
CASSLAPTGPSPLHF
TGTGCCAGCAGCCTCGCCCCGACAGGGCCTTCACCCCTCCACTTT
>TRBV27|few|TRBD2|16|TRBJ2-2
CASSPTSGRSPGELFF
TGTGCCAGCAGCCCGACTAGCGGGAGGTCCCCTGGGGAGCTGTTTTTT
>TRBV5-1|-|TRBD1|16|TRBJ1-2
CASSDHATGTEAGYTF
TGCGCCAGCAGCGACCACGCTACCGGGACAGAGGCCGGCTACACCTTC
>TRBV11-2|-|-|16|TRBJ1-1
CASSSARGRGRSEAFF
TGTGCCAGCAGCTCGGCCAGGGGCCGCGGGAGGTCTGAAGCTTTCTTT
>TRBV30|-|-|13|TRBJ1-3
CAWSVLSGNTIYF
TGTGCCTGGAGTGTTCTCTCTGGAAACACCATATATTTT
>TRBV7-2|once|TRBD1|15|TRBJ1-4
CASSSDPGTAEKLFF
TGTGCCAGCAGCTCGGACCCCGGGACAGCTGAAAAACTGTTTTTT
>TRBV4-2|-|-|16|TRBJ2-3
CASSQDAHVPTDTQYF
TGTGCCAGCAGCCAAGATGCACACGTCCCCACAGATACGCAGTATTTT
>TRBV18|-|TRBD1|16|TRBJ1-3
CASSLTGTASGNTIYF
TGTGCCAGCTCACTGACCGGGACAGCGAGCGGGAACACCATATATTTT
>TRBV7-2|-|TRBD1|15|TRBJ2-2
CASSVDRAHTGELFF
TGTGCCAGCAGCGTCGACAGGGCCCACACCGGGGAGCTGTTTTTT
>TRBV18|-|TRBD1|15|TRBJ2-7
CASSPQGTGINEQYF
TGTGCCAGCTCACCCCAGGGGACAGGGATCAACGAGCAGTACTTC
>TRBV19|-|-|14|TRBJ1-1
CASSLRVWNTEAFF
TGTGCCAGTAGTTTGAGGGTCTGGAACACTGAAGCTTTCTTT
>TRBV4-1|-|-|16|TRBJ2-5
CASSQGATHPQETQYF
TGCGCCAGCAGCCAAGGCGCTACCCACCCCCAAGAGACCCAGTACTTC
>TRBV27|-|-|13|TRBJ1-1
CASSFGQWTEAFF
TGTGCCAGCAGTTTCGGACAGTGGACTGAAGCTTTCTTT
>TRBV28|-|TRBD2|18|TRBJ2-1
CASSSWTSGRAGNNEQFF
TGTGCCAGCAGTTCCTGGACTAGCGGGAGGGCAGGGAACAATGAGCAGTTCTTC
>TRBV19|few|-|13|TRBJ2-3
CASSTGVGDTQYF
TGTGCCAGTAGTACAGGGGTGGGAGATACGCAGTATTTT
>TRBV5-1|-|-|15|TRBJ2-5
CASSLTGSYEETQYF
TGCGCCAGCAGCTTGACAGGATCTTACGAGGAGACCCAGTACTTC
>TRBV9|once|TRBD2|16|TRBJ2-2
CASSYGAGGLTGELFF
TGTGCCAGCAGCTACGGGGCGGGGGGCCTCACCGGGGAGCTGTTTTTT
>TRBV5-5|-|-|18|TRBJ1-2
CASSLVGGRTARNYGYTF
TGTGCCAGCAGCTTGGTGGGGGGGAGGACAGCTAGAAACTATGGCTACACCTTC
>TRBV6-1|-|-|13|TRBJ1-2
CASRRSGIYGYTF
TGTGCCAGCCGGAGGTCGGGTATATATGGCTACACCTTC
>TRBV6-4|-|TRBD2|15|TRBJ2-5
CASSVSGGAGETQYF
TGTGCCAGCAGTGTGAGCGGGGGGGCTGGAGAGACCCAGTACTTC
>TRBV5-6|-|TRBD1|15|TRBJ2-6
CASSLGTGGINVLTF
TGTGCCAGCAGCTTGGGGACAGGGGGCATCAACGTCCTGACTTTC
>TRBV6-6|-|-|13|TRBJ1-4
CASSYSRVEKLFF
TGTGCCAGCAGTTACTCGAGGGTTGAAAAACTGTTTTTT
>TRBV7-9|-|-|15|TRBJ2-7
CASNPIAPYLNEQYF
TGTGCCAGCAATCCCATAGCTCCGTACCTAAACGAGCAGTACTTC
>TRBV5-8|-|-|15|TRBJ1-1
CASSSTRELNTEAFF
TGTGCCAGCAGCTCCACCCGAGAATTGAACACTGAAGCTTTCTTT
>TRBV14|-|-|14|TRBJ2-5
CASSQGGLRETQYF
TGTGCCAGCAGCCAAGGGGGACTTAGGGAGACCCAGTACTTC
>TRBV2|-|-|14|TRBJ1-1
CASSGDIQNTEAFF
TGTGCCAGCAGCGGGGACATCCAGAACACTGAAGCTTTCTTT
>TRBV19|-|TRBD1|14|TRBJ2-2
CASQRDRATGELFF
TGTGCCAGCCAACGGGACAGGGCGACCGGGGAGCTGTTTTTT
>TRBV7-9|-|-|15|TRBJ2-6
CASSLGSSGANVLTF
TGTGCCAGCAGCTTAGGTAGCTCTGGGGCCAACGTCCTGACTTTC
>TRBV5-4|-|-|17|TRBJ2-7
CASSLAKGGPATYEQYF
TGTGCCAGCAGCTTGGCCAAGGGGGGGCCGGCCACCTACGAGCAGTACTTC
>TRBV27|-|-|14|TRBJ1-1
CASSLNRPNTEAFF
TGTGCCAGCAGTTTAAACAGGCCAAACACTGAAGCTTTCTTT
>TRBV7-9|-|-|14|TRBJ1-2
CASSLVGQGYGYTF
TGTGCCAGCAGCTTAGTAGGTCAGGGGTATGGCTACACCTTC
>TRBV6-1|few|-|12|TRBJ1-2
CASSEQVYGYTF
TGTGCCAGCAGTGAACAGGTCTATGGCTACACCTTC
>TRBV19|-|-|13|TRBJ1-1
CASLNGANTEAFF
TGTGCCAGCCTAAATGGGGCGAACACTGAAGCTTTCTTT
>TRBV5-5|-|-|15|TRBJ1-6
CASSTMTDSNSPLHF
TGTGCCAGCAGCACGATGACGGACTCTAATTCACCCCTCCACTTT
>TRBV9|-|TRBD1|15|TRBJ2-7
CASSADGTGVYEQYF
TGTGCCAGCAGCGCAGACGGGACAGGGGTCTACGAGCAGTACTTC
>TRBV10-3|-|-|12|TRBJ2-5
CAISESGQTQYF
TGTGCCATCAGTGAGTCTGGGCAGACCCAGTACTTC
>TRBV19|-|-|14|TRBJ1-1
CASSIGRWNTEAFF
TGTGCCAGTAGTATAGGGCGGTGGAACACTGAAGCTTTCTTT
>TRBV28|-|-|15|TRBJ2-1
CASSLTGGIYNEQFF
TGTGCCAGCAGTTTAACCGGCGGAATCTACAATGAGCAGTTCTTC
>TRBV6-5|once|TRBD1|15|TRBJ1-4
CASRDPTGGGEKLFF
TGTGCCAGCAGGGACCCGACAGGGGGCGGTGAAAAACTGTTTTTT
>TRBV25-1|-|TRBD2|15|TRBJ2-1
CASSGGAGLYNEQFF
TGTGCCAGCAGTGGCGGAGCGGGGCTCTACAATGAGCAGTTCTTC
>TRBV7-9|once|TRBD1|16|TRBJ1-3
CASSSHQGETGNTIYF
TGTGCCAGCAGCTCACACCAGGGGGAGACTGGAAACACCATATATTTT
>TRBV11-2|-|TRBD1|13|TRBJ1-2
CASSGGTGTINAF
TGTGCCAGCAGCGGGGGGACAGGGACGATTAACGCCTTC
>TRBV6-1|few|TRBD1|14|TRBJ1-1
CASSETGVNTEAFF
TGTGCCAGCAGTGAAACAGGGGTTAACACTGAAGCTTTCTTT
>TRBV28|once|-|15|TRBJ1-5
CASSSRRAGLQPQHF
TGTGCCAGCAGTTCCCGCCGGGCAGGGCTTCAGCCCCAGCATTTT
>TRBV6-1|few|-|17|TRBJ1-5
CASSEGAGTGRYQPQHF
TGTGCCAGCAGTGAAGGAGCCGGAACAGGGAGATACCAGCCCCAGCATTTT
>TRBV15|-|TRBD1|17|TRBJ2-1
CATSRGGGTGALNEQFF
TGTGCCACCAGCAGAGGGGGTGGGACAGGGGCGCTCAATGAGCAGTTCTTC